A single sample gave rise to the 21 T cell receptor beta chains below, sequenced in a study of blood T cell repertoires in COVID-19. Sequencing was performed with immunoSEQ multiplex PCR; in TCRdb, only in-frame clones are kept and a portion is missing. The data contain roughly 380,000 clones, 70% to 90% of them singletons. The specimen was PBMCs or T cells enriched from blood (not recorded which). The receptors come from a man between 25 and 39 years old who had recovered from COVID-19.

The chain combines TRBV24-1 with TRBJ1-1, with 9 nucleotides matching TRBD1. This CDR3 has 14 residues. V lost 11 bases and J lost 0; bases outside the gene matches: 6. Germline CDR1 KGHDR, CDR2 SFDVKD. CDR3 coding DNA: TGTGCCATGGGGACAGGGTCTATGAACACTGAAGCTTTCTTT. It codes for CAMGTGSMNTEAFF.

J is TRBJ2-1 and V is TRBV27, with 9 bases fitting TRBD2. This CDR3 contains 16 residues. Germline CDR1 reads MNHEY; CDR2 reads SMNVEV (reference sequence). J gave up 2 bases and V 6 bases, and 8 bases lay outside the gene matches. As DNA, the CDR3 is TGTGCCAGCAGGGTTAGCGGGGGTCGGACCTACAATGAGCAGTTCTTC. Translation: CASRVSGGRTYNEQFF.

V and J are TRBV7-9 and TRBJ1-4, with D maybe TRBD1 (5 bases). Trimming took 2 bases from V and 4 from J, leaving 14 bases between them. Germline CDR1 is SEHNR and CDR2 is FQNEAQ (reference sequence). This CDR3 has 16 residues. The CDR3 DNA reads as TGTGCCAGCAGCTTACAGGGAGGAAGCATTAATGAAAAACTGTTTTTT. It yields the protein CASSLQGGSINEKLFF.

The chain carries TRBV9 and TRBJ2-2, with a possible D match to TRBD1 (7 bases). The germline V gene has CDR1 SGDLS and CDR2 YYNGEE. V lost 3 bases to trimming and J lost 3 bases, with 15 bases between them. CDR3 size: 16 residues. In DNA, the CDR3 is TGTGCCAGCAGCGGAACAGGGGAGGTCGACACCGGGGAGCTGTTTTTT. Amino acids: CASSGTGEVDTGELFF.

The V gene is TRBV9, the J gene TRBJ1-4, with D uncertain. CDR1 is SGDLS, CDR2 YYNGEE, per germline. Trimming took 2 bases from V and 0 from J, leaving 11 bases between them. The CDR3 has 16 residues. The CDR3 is CASSVREGSTNEKLFF. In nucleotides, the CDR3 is TGTGCCAGCAGCGTCCGAGAGGGTTCAACTAATGAAAAACTGTTTTTT.

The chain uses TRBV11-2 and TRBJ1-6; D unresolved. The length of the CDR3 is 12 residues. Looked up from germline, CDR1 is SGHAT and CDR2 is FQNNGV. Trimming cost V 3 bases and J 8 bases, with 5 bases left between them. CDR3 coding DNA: TGTGCCAGCAGCTTCGGAGATTCACCCCTCCACTTT. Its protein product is CASSFGDSPLHF.

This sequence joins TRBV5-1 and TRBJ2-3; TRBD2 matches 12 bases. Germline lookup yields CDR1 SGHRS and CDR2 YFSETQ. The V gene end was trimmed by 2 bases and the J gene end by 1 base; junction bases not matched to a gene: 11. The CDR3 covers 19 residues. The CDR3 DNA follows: TGCGCCAGCAGCTTCGGGGGTGGACTAGCGGGGTACCGCACAGATACGCAGTATTTT. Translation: CASSFGGGLAGYRTDTQYF.

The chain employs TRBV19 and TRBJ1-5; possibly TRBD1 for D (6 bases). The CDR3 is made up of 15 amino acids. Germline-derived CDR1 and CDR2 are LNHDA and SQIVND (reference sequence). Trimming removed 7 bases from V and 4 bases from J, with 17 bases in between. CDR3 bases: TGTGCCAGTACCCGGACAGCCCAGGTAAATCAGCCCCAGCATTTT. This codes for CASTRTAQVNQPQHF. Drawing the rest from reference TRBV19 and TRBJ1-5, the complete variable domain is DGGITQSPKYLFRKEGQNVTLSCEQNLNHDAMYWYRQDPGQGLRLIYYSQIVNDFQKGDIAEGYSVSREKKESFPLTVTSAQKNPTAFYLCASTRTAQVNQPQHFGDGTRLSIL.

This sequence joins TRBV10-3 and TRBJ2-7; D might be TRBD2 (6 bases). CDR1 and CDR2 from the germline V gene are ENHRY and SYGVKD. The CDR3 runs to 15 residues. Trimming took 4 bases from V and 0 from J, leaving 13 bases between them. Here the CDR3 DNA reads TGTGCCATCAGTGGGGGGACTCAAAGCTCCTACGAGCAGTACTTC. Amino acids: CAISGGTQSSYEQYF.

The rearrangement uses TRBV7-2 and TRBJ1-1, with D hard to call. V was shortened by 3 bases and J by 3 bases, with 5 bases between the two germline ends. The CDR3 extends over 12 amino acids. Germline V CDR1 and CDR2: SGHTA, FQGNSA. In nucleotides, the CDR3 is TGTGCCAGCAGCTTCCCATACACTGAAGCTTTCTTT. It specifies CASSFPYTEAFF.

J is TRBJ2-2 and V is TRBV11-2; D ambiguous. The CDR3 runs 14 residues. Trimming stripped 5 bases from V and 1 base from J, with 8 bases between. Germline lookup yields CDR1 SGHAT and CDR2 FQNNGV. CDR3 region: CASSLLRNTGELFF. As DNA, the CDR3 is TGTGCCAGCAGCCTCCTTCGGAACACCGGGGAGCTGTTTTTT.

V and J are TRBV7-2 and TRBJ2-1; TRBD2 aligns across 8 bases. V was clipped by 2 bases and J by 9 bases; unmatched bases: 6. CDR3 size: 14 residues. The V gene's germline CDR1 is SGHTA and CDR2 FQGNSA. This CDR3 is CASSLSGGVGEQFF. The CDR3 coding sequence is TGTGCCAGCAGCTTATCCGGGGGGGTCGGTGAGCAGTTCTTC.

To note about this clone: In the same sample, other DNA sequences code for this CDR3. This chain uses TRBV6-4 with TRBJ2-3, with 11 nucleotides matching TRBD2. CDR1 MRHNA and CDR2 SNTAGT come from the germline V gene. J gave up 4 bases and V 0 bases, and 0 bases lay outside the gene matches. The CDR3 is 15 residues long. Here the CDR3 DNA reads TGTGCCAGCAGTGACTCTAGCGGGGGGGCAGATACGCAGTATTTT. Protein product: CASSDSSGGADTQYF.

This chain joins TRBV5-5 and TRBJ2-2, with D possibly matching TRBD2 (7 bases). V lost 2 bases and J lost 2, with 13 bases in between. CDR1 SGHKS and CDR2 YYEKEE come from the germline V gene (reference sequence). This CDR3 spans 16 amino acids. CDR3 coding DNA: TGTGCCAGCAGCTTTCGACGGGGGGCCAACACCGGGGAGCTGTTTTTT. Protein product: CASSFRRGANTGELFF. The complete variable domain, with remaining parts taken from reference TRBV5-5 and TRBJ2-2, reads DAGVTQSPTHLIKTRGQQVTLRCSPISGHKSVSWYQQVLGQGPQFIFQYYEKEERGRGNFPDRFSARQFPNYSSELNVNALLLGDSALYLCASSFRRGANTGELFFGEGSRLTVL.

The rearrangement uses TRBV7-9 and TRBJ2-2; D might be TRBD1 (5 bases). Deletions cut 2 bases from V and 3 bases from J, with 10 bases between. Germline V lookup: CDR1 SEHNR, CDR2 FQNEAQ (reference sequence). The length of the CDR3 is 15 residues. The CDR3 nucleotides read TGTGCCAGCAGCTTAACAGGCTCATACACCGGGGAGCTGTTTTTT. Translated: CASSLTGSYTGELFF.

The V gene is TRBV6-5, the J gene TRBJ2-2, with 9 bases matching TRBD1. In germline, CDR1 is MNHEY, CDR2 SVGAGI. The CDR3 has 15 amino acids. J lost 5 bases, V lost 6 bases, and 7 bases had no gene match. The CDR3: CASSPGQGLTGELFF. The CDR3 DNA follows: TGTGCCAGCAGCCCGGGACAGGGACTAACCGGGGAGCTGTTTTTT.

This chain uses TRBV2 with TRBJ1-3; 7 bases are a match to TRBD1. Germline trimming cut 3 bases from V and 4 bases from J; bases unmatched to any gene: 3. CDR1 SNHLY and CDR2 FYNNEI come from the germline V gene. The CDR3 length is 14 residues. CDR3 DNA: TGTGCCAGCAGTGAGGGACAGCCCGGAAACACCATATATTTT. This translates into CASSEGQPGNTIYF.

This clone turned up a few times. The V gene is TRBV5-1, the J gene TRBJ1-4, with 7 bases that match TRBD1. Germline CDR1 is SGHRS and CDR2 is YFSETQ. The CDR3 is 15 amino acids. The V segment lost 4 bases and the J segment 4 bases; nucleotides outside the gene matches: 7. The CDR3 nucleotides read TGCGCCAGCAGCACAACCGGGACAGATAATGAAAAACTGTTTTTT. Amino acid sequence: CASSTTGTDNEKLFF.

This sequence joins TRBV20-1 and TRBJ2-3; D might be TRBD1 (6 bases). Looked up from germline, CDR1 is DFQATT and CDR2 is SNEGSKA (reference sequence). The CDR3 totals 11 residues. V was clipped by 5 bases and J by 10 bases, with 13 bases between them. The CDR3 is CSAQMGASQYF. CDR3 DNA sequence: TGCAGTGCTCAGATGGGGGCTTCGCAGTATTTT.

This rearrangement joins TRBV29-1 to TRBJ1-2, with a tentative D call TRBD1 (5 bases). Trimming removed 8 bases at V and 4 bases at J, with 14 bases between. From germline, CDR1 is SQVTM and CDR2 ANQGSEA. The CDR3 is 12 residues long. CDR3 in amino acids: CSTPGGPYGYTF. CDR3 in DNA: TGCAGCACCCCGGGGGGACCCTATGGCTACACCTTC.

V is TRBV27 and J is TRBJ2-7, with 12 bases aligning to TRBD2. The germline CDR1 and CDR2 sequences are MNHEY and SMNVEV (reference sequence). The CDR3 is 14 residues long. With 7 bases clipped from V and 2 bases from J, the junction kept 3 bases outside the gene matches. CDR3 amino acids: CASTSSGGAYEQYF. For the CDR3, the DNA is TGTGCCAGCACCTCTAGCGGGGGGGCCTACGAGCAGTACTTC.